This T cell receptor beta chain derives from a study of T cell clonality in common variable immunodeficiency. Study results and caveats: In common variable immunodeficiency, TCR beta chains reportedly carried fewer deletions and N-nucleotide insertions.

Measured with immunoSEQ multiplex PCR; TCRdb has only the in-frame clones, and not every one. The sample presents about 28,000 clones, none singletons. The V gene's germline CDR1 is SGHDT and CDR2 YYEEEE. Trimming took off 2 bases at V and 0 bases at J, with 6 bases between the two ends. This CDR3 spans 14 amino acids. Comments on this clone: The antigen is not known. Read sequence stops 3 residues before the CDR3 end, and the germline J gene provides the missing end.

This rearrangement joins TRBV5-6 to TRBJ2-1, with a possible D match to TRBD2 (5 bases). The source of this sequence is a human donor with common variable immunodeficiency. The material sequenced was peripheral blood mononuclear cells. The CDR3 loop is CASSLTSSYNEQFF. The sequenced part of the CDR3 DNA is TGTGCCAGCAGCTTAACTAGCTCCTACAATGAG.